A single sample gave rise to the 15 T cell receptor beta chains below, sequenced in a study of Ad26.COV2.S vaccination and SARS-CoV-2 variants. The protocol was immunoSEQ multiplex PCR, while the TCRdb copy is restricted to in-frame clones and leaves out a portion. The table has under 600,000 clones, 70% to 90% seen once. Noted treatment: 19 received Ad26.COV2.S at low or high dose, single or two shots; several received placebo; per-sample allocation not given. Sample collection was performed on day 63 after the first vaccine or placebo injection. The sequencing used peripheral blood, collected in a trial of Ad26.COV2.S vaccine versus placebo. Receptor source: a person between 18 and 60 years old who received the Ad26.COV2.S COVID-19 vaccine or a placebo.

CDR3 loop: CASKNPSGSYEQYF. In DNA, the CDR3 is TGTGCCAGCAAAAACCCCAGCGGGAGCTACGAGCAGTACTTC. The chain joins TRBV6-5 to TRBJ2-7, with 8 bases fitting TRBD2. V gave up 7 bases and J gave up 3 bases; unmatched junction bases: 8. The CDR3 extends over 14 amino acids. CDR1 MNHEY and CDR2 SVGAGI come from the germline V gene.

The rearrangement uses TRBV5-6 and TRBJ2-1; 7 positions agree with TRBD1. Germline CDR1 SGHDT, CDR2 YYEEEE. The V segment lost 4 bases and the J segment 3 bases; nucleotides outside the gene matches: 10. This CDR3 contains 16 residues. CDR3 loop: CASSLTTGVSYNEQFF. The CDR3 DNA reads TGTGCCAGCAGCCTCACTACAGGGGTGAGCTACAATGAGCAGTTCTTC.

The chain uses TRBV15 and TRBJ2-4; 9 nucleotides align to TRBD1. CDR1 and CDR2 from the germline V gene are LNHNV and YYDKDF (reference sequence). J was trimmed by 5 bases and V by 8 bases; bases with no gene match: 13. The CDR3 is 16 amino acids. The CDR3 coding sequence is TGTGCCACCTCCGAAGACCTAGGACAGGGGCAAAACATTCAGTACTTC. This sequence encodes CATSEDLGQGQNIQYF.

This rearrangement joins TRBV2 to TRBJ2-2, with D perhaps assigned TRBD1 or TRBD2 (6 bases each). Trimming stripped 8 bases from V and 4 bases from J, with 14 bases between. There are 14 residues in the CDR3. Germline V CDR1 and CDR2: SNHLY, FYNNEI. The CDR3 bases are TGTGCCAGCTATTGGGGGGCCGGCACCGGGGAGCTGTTTTTT. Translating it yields CASYWGAGTGELFF.

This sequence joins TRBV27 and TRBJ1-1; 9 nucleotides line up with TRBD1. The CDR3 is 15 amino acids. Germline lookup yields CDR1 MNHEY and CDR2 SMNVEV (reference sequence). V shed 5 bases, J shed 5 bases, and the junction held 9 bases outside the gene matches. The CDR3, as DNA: TGTGCCAGCAGTGCCCTGGGACAGGGTTTAACTGAAGCTTTCTTT. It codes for CASSALGQGLTEAFF.

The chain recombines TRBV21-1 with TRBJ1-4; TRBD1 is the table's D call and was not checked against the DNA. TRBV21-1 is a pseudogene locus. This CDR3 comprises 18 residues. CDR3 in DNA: TGTGCCAGCAGCTTTTGTCAGACAGGATTTGCAACTAATGAAAAACTGTTTTTT. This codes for CASSFCQTGFATNEKLFF.

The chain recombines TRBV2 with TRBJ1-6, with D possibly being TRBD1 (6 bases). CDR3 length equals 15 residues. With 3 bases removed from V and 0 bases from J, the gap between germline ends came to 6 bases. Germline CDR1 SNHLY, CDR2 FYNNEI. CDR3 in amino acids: CASSEDSSYNSPLHF. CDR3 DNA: TGTGCCAGCAGTGAGGACAGCTCCTATAATTCACCCCTCCACTTT.

The CDR3 coding sequence is TGCGCCGGACGACTAGCGGGTTACAATGAGCAGTTCTTC. Protein: CAGRLAGYNEQFF. V and J are TRBV23-1 and TRBJ2-1, with 10 bases identical to TRBD2. TRBV23-1 is assigned to the ORF class and has an uncertain function. The V and J ends lost 11 bases and 4 bases, in that order; junction bases with no gene match: 5. The CDR3 contains 13 residues.

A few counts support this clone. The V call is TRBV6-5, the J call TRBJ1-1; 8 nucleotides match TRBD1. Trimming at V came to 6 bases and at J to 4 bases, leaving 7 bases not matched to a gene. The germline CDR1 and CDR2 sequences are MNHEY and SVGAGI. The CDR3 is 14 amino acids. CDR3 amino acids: CASSLTGVGTEAFF. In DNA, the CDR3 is TGTGCCAGCAGCTTGACAGGGGTGGGCACTGAAGCTTTCTTT.

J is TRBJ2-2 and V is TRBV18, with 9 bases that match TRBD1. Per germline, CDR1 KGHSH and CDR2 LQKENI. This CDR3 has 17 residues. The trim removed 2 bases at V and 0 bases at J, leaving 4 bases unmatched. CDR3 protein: CASSPTDRGPNTGELFF. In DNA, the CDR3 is TGTGCCAGCTCACCAACGGACAGGGGTCCGAACACCGGGGAGCTGTTTTTT.

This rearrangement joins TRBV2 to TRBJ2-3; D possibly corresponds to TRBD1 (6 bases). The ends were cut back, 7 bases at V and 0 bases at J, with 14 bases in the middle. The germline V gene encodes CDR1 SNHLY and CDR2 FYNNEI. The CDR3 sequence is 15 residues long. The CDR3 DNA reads TGTGCCAGCATTTTAGACAGGTCTAGCACAGATACGCAGTATTTT. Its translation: CASILDRSSTDTQYF.

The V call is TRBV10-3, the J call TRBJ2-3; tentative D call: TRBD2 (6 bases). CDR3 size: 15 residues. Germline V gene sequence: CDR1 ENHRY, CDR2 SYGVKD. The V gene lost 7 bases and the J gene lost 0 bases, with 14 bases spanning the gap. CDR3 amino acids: CAIKVRGASTDTQYF. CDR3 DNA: TGTGCCATCAAGGTGCGCGGGGCTAGCACAGATACGCAGTATTTT.

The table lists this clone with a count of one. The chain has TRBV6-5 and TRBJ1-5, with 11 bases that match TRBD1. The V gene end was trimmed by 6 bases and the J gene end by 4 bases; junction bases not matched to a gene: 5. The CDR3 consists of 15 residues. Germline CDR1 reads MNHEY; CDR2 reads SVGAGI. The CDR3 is CASSPGQGVNQPQHF. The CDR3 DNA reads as TGTGCCAGCAGCCCGGGACAGGGGGTTAATCAGCCCCAGCATTTT.

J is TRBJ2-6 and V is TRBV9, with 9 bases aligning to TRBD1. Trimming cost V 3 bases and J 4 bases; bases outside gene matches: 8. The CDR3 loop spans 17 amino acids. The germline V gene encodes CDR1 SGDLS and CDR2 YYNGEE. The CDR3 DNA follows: TGTGCCAGCAGCGCACCCGGGACAGGGACCGGGGCCAACGTCCTGACTTTC. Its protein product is CASSAPGTGTGANVLTF.

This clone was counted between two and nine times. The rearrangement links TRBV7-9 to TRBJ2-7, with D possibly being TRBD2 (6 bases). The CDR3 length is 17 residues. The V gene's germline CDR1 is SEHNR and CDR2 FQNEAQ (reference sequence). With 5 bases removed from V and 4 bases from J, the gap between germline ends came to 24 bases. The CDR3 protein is CASSVGLGNPLQYEQYF. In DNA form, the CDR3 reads TGTGCCAGCAGCGTGGGACTTGGAAACCCTTTACAGTACGAGCAGTACTTC.